The clone carrying this T cell receptor beta chain has only a few counts. This beta chain is an unintended read in a library built for alpha chains; its size means little. This entry comes from a study of spatial heterogeneity in lung cancer. Carried by each TCR cDNA molecule was a unique molecular identifier. MiXCR, applied by TCRdb to the 5' RACE reads, yields one record per CDR3 protein. The sample lists fewer than 1,200 distinct CDR3 sequences; about 42% were seen once. Looked up from germline, CDR1 is MDHEN and CDR2 is SYDVKM. The CDR3 runs to 16 residues. Trimming pared 7 bases from V and 1 base from J, leaving 14 bases between. Time point reported: sample taken at primary tumor resection. Unsorted tumor, nontumor lung tissue or cryopreserved PBMC supplied the whole RNA. The donor group consisted of some 70 patients who had untreated, early-stage non-small cell lung cancer.

V is TRBV28 and J is TRBJ2-6, with D perhaps TRBD2 (5 bases). The sequence was obtained from a male donor with early-stage non-small cell lung cancer. The material sequenced was PBMCs, taken at surgery. CDR3 region: CASTASSSSGANVLTF. In DNA, the CDR3 is TGTGCCAGCACCGCCTCTAGCTCGTCTGGGGCCAACGTCCTGACTTTC.